The 9 T cell receptor beta chains below all came from one sample that was sequenced in a study of cytomegalovirus exposure and HLA in healthy donors. Use of 60 Vbeta and 13 Jbeta primers characterized the PCR. Sequenced by immunoSEQ multiplex PCR; TCRdb stores in-frame clones only, minus some. The data hold 180,000 or so clones, with just under 80% observed a single time. Source material: PBMCs. The receptors were sampled from a female donor in good health and CMV-seronegative.

This sequence joins TRBV12-5 and TRBJ2-7; 14 bases match TRBD2. The CDR3 sequence is 16 residues long. Germline CDR1 reads LGHNT; CDR2 reads FRNRAP. V gave up 5 bases and J gave up 0 bases; unmatched junction bases: 3. Here the CDR3 DNA reads TGTGCTAGTGGTCCGACTAGCGGGAGGGGCTCCTACGAGCAGTACTTC. Amino acids: CASGPTSGRGSYEQYF.

This chain connects TRBV4-1 to TRBJ1-5, with 7 bases aligning to TRBD1. The CDR3 sequence is 14 residues long. V trimming: 2 bases; J trimming: 4 bases; junction bases outside the gene matches: 2. CDR1 and CDR2 (germline): MGHRA, YSYEKL. The CDR3 loop reads CASSQTQGNQPQHF. CDR3 DNA sequence: TGCGCCAGCAGCCAAACACAGGGGAATCAGCCCCAGCATTTT.

The CDR3 DNA sequence: TGTGCCAGCAGCTCCCGGGGGGGTCTCACGCAGTATTTT. Amino acid sequence: CASSSRGGLTQYF. This chain joins TRBV27 and TRBJ2-3, with TRBD2 matching 8 bases. J lost 9 bases, V lost 6 bases, and 8 bases had no gene match. Germline CDR1 is MNHEY and CDR2 is SMNVEV (reference sequence). CDR3 length: 13 amino acids.

The chain employs TRBV28 and TRBJ2-7; tentatively, D is TRBD2 (6 bases). Germline V lookup: CDR1 MDHEN, CDR2 SYDVKM. V was clipped by 6 bases and J by 7 bases, with 10 bases between them. This CDR3 contains 11 residues. The CDR3 is CASRGGWEQYF. The CDR3 bases are TGTGCCAGCAGGGGGGGTTGGGAGCAGTACTTC.

The chain is built from TRBV28 and TRBJ1-4; 8 nucleotides match TRBD1. Per the germline V gene, CDR1 is MDHEN and CDR2 is SYDVKM. The CDR3 has 14 residues. J was trimmed by 4 bases and V by 6 bases; bases with no gene match: 4. This CDR3 is CASRDRVVNEKLFF. The DNA of the CDR3 is TGTGCCAGCAGGGACAGGGTCGTTAATGAAAAACTGTTTTTT.

The chain employs TRBV27 and TRBJ1-2, with unresolved D. V was clipped by 5 bases and J by 0 bases, with 13 bases between them. This CDR3 spans 15 amino acids. Germline V CDR1 and CDR2: MNHEY, SMNVEV (reference sequence). CDR3 sequence (DNA): TGTGCCAGCAGTCTAAACAGCTTAGCTAACTATGGCTACACCTTC. Protein sequence: CASSLNSLANYGYTF.

The chain joins TRBV7-2 to TRBJ2-1, with TRBD2 matching 8 bases. CDR3 size: 13 residues. The germline V gene has CDR1 SGHTA and CDR2 FQGNSA. V gave up 4 bases and J gave up 7 bases; unmatched junction bases: 3. The CDR3 DNA is TGTGCCAGCAGCTCCGCTAGCGGGAATGAGCAGTTCTTC. Protein: CASSSASGNEQFF.

This chain connects TRBV2 to TRBJ1-1, with D possibly being TRBD1 (6 bases). Germline CDR1 and CDR2: SNHLY and FYNNEI. V lost 7 bases to trimming and J lost 11 bases, with 17 bases between them. The length of the CDR3 is 12 residues. The CDR3 here is CASNRDTGWAFF. DNA of the CDR3: TGTGCCAGCAACCGGGACACAGGGTGGGCTTTCTTT.

CDR3 bases: TGTGCCAGCAGCTACGGGACTAGCGGGAGTGATGAGCAGTTCTTC. Translating gives CASSYGTSGSDEQFF. The chain has TRBV7-6 and TRBJ2-1, with 14 positions matching TRBD2. The CDR3 consists of 15 residues. CDR1 and CDR2 (germline): SGHVS, FNYEAQ. The trim removed 4 bases at V and 8 bases at J, leaving 4 bases unmatched.